Listed here are 24 T cell receptor beta chains from one sample, sequenced in a study of blood T cells in healthy people across ages. Together with a sample-barcoded 5' primer, a J-beta primer mix was included in a second PCR lasting about 6 to 11 cycles. TCRdb reprocessed the 5' RACE reads with MiXCR, giving one entry per CDR3 protein. The sample includes hundreds of thousands of distinct CDR3 sequences, under 30% of them seen just once. The specimen was blood. The receptors were sampled from a woman older than 75 in good health.

This clonotype was counted only a few times. One end of the junction does not line up with germline, which may come from a read error. The chain links TRBV7-7 to TRBJ2-5, with 7 bases lining up with TRBD2. The CDR3 is 16 residues long. Germline V gene sequence: CDR1 SSHAT, CDR2 FNYEAQ (reference sequence). The CDR3 reads CASSLLGVAGEETQYF. The CDR3 DNA follows: TGTGCTAGCAGCCTCCTTGGGGTCGCGGGGGAAGAGACCCAGTACTTC.

The chain carries TRBV9 and TRBJ2-2; unclear D gene. This CDR3 is built from 12 residues. The V gene's germline CDR1 is SGDLS and CDR2 YYNGEE. Trimming removed 1 base at V and 7 bases at J, with 5 bases between. CDR3 nucleotide sequence: TGTGCCAGCAGCGTACTAAGCGGGGAGCTGTTTTTT. It codes for CASSVLSGELFF. Full variable domain (rest looked up from reference TRBV9 and TRBJ2-2): DSGVTQTPKHLITATGQRVTLRCSPRSGDLSVYWYQQSLDQGLQFLIQYYNGEERAKGNILERFSAQQFPDLHSELNLSSLELGDSALYFCASSVLSGELFFGEGSRLTVL.

This clonotype occurred many times. The rearrangement links TRBV27 to TRBJ2-3; D is unclear. With 6 bases removed from V and 8 bases from J, the gap between germline ends came to 18 bases. Germline CDR1 MNHEY, CDR2 SMNVEV (reference sequence). The CDR3 is made up of 14 amino acids. The CDR3 spells CASRGPGFVSTQYF. The CDR3 region has the DNA TGTGCCAGCAGAGGTCCTGGGTTTGTAAGTACGCAGTATTTT.

The chain combines TRBV20-1 with TRBJ1-2; TRBD1 agrees at 7 bases. Germline V gene data show CDR1 as DFQATT and CDR2 as SNEGSKA (reference sequence). The trim removed 4 bases at V and 0 bases at J, leaving 8 bases unmatched. The CDR3 is 15 residues long. The DNA of the CDR3 is TGCAGTGCTAAGGAAAAGACAGGGTCTAACTATGGCTACACCTTC. Protein sequence: CSAKEKTGSNYGYTF.

Points on this clonotype: A much larger clone differs from this one at a single base, so this may be a read error. The J gene is TRBJ1-2, the V gene TRBV7-2; 7 bases are shared with TRBD1. Germline trimming cut 6 bases from V and 8 bases from J; bases unmatched to any gene: 6. Germline loops: CDR1 SGHTA, CDR2 FQGNSA. The CDR3 covers 12 residues. The CDR3 region has the DNA TGTGCCAGCAGGCTTGGACAGGTCGGCTACACCTTC. This translates into CASRLGQVGYTF. The full variable domain, in which reference TRBV7-2 and TRBJ1-2 provide the parts outside the CDR3, is GAGVSQSPSNKVTEKGKDVELRCDPISGHTALYWYRQSLGQGLEFLIYFQGNSAPDKSGLPSDRFSAERTGGSVSTLTIQRTQQEDSAVYLCASRLGQVGYTFGSGTRLTVV.

This clonotype came up a few times. CDR3 amino acids: CASSLQTGMNTEAFF. The CDR3, as DNA: TGTGCCAGCAGCCTCCAGACAGGGATGAACACTGAAGCTTTCTTT. This sequence joins TRBV7-2 and TRBJ1-1; 7 bases are a match to TRBD1. Trimming took 5 bases from V and 0 from J; bases not matched to a gene: 6. CDR1 and CDR2 (germline): SGHTA, FQGNSA. The CDR3 runs to 15 residues.

The table lists this clonotype with a few counts. The V and J genes are TRBV16 and TRBJ1-4; perhaps TRBD1 as D (5 bases). The CDR3 runs 14 residues. Per the germline V gene, CDR1 is KGHSY and CDR2 is FQNENV. Trimming removed 2 bases at V and 7 bases at J, with 11 bases between. CDR3 in amino acids: CASSQRREVEKLFF. In DNA, the CDR3 is TGTGCCAGCAGCCAACGCAGGGAGGTTGAAAAACTGTTTTTT.

The rearrangement uses TRBV7-2 and TRBJ2-2, with 9 bases lining up with TRBD2. Germline loops: CDR1 SGHTA, CDR2 FQGNSA. The CDR3 has 15 amino acids. V lost 3 bases to trimming and J lost 5 bases; unmatched junction nucleotides: 4. The CDR3 region has the DNA TGTGCCAGCAGCTTTGTAGCGGGAGAAACCGGGGAGCTGTTTTTT. It codes for CASSFVAGETGELFF.

This chain connects TRBV6-2 or TRBV6-3 to TRBJ1-1; D is perhaps TRBD1 (6 bases). The CDR3 is 16 amino acids. Germline CDR1 and CDR2: MNHEY and SVGEGT. The ends were cut back, 5 bases at V and 5 bases at J, with 21 bases in the middle. The CDR3 is CASSQLQGPVGTEAFF. CDR3 in DNA: TGTGCCAGCAGTCAACTCCAGGGGCCGGTTGGTACTGAAGCTTTCTTT.

In this sample, this clonotype turned up many times. The rearrangement uses TRBV14 and TRBJ2-1, with no clear D. The CDR3 runs 12 residues. Germline CDR1 is SGHDN and CDR2 is FVKESK. The V end lost 0 bases, the J end lost 9 bases, and 6 bases lay between the germline ends. The CDR3 loop reads CASSQDRVEQFF. The CDR3 DNA follows: TGTGCCAGCAGCCAAGATCGGGTTGAGCAGTTCTTC.

The table lists this clonotype with a few counts. The V gene is TRBV7-9, the J gene TRBJ1-4; unclear D gene. This CDR3 has 14 amino acids. Germline V gene data show CDR1 as SEHNR and CDR2 as FQNEAQ (reference sequence). V shed 3 bases and J shed 0 bases, with 5 bases lying between them. The CDR3 reads CASSLKATNEKLFF. Here the CDR3 DNA reads TGTGCCAGCAGCTTGAAAGCAACTAATGAAAAACTGTTTTTT. The entire variable domain, with the rest obtained from reference TRBV7-9 and TRBJ1-4, is as follows: DTGVSQNPRHKITKRGQNVTFRCDPISEHNRLYWYRQTLGQGPEFLTYFQNEAQLEKSRLLSDRFSAERPKGSFSTLEIQRTEQGDSAMYLCASSLKATNEKLFFGSGTQLSVL.

The sample holds many counts of this clonotype. This chain links TRBV5-1 with TRBJ2-6, with TRBD2 as a possible D gene (6 bases). Trimming stripped 4 bases from V and 2 bases from J, with 10 bases between. This CDR3 has 15 amino acids. Germline CDR1 reads SGHRS; CDR2 reads YFSETQ. The CDR3 loop reads CASSPGGAGANVLTF. CDR3 nucleotide sequence: TGCGCCAGCAGCCCGGGCGGGGCTGGGGCCAACGTCCTGACTTTC.

J is TRBJ2-7 and V is TRBV20-1; the match to TRBD1 covers 10 bases. The J call is doubtful: the DNA matches TRBJ2-5 better. Per the germline V gene, CDR1 is DFQATT and CDR2 is SNEGSKA (reference sequence). The CDR3 contains 16 residues. The CDR3 DNA sequence: TGCAGTGCTAGAGATAGTGACAGGGGGCTGGGAGAGACCCAGTACTTC. It is translated as CSARDSDRGLGETQYF.

In this sample, this clonotype turned up a few times. V is TRBV6-2 or TRBV6-3 and J is TRBJ1-2; D uncertain. Germline CDR1 MNHEY, CDR2 SVGEGT. V lost 2 bases and J lost 0, with 13 bases in between. This CDR3 is built from 16 residues. CDR3: CASSYGGAQANYGYTF. The CDR3, as DNA: TGTGCCAGCAGTTACGGAGGCGCTCAAGCTAACTATGGCTACACCTTC.

This clonotype was observed a few times. This rearrangement joins TRBV5-1 to TRBJ2-2, with D possibly TRBD2 on 6 matching bases. CDR3 length: 15 amino acids. V dropped 0 bases and J dropped 6 bases, with 12 bases sitting between them. Germline lookup yields CDR1 SGHRS and CDR2 YFSETQ. CDR3 DNA: TGCGCCAGCAGCTTGGGGCGGGGAGGAGCCGGGGAGCTGTTTTTT. This gives the protein CASSLGRGGAGELFF.

The count of this clonotype is one. A much larger clone is a single base away; this may be a read error. V is TRBV7-9 and J is TRBJ2-1; D perhaps matches TRBD1 (8 bases). The CDR3 runs 13 residues. Germline V CDR1 and CDR2: SEHNR, FQNEAQ (reference sequence). The CDR3 sequence is CAGSLDRGGGQFF. In nucleotides, the CDR3 is TGTGCCGGCAGCTTAGACAGGGGCGGGGGGCAGTTCTTC.

This clonotype was detected ten times or more. The chain uses TRBV7-9 and TRBJ2-1, with D unclear. CDR1 is SEHNR, CDR2 FQNEAQ, per germline (reference sequence). V was shortened by 3 bases and J by 4 bases, with 7 bases between the two germline ends. This CDR3 has 13 amino acids. The chain's CDR3 is CASSLDGYNEQFF. CDR3 DNA: TGTGCCAGCAGCTTGGACGGTTACAATGAGCAGTTCTTC.

This clonotype came up many times. This CDR3 is CASSSGTSSYNEQFF. Here the CDR3 DNA reads TGCGCCAGCAGCTCCGGGACTAGCTCCTACAATGAGCAGTTCTTC. This rearrangement joins TRBV5-1 to TRBJ2-1; 8 nucleotides align to TRBD2. The CDR3 has 15 amino acids. Trimming cost V 3 bases and J 0 bases; bases outside gene matches: 2. Germline V gene data show CDR1 as SGHRS and CDR2 as YFSETQ.

This clonotype came up a few times. A read error is possible here, since a much larger clone lies one base away. The chain is built from TRBV10-3 and TRBJ1-2; no reliable D call. CDR1 ENHRY and CDR2 SYGVKD come from the germline V gene. The CDR3 has 15 amino acids. The CDR3 DNA follows: TGTGCCACCAGTGAGGTGCGGCCAGGCGACTATGGCTACACCTTC. This translates into CATSEVRPGDYGYTF.

There are a few counts of this clonotype. This chain connects TRBV12-3 or TRBV12-4 to TRBJ2-3, with 7 bases that match TRBD2. J lost 11 bases, V lost 0 bases, and 11 bases had no gene match. The CDR3 loop spans 15 amino acids. The CDR3 region is CASSLAGGSADVQYF. The CDR3 nucleotides read TGTGCCAGCAGTTTAGCGGGGGGGAGCGCAGATGTGCAGTATTTT.

The chain links TRBV5-1 to TRBJ1-2; no clear D gene. The CDR3 has 15 amino acids. CDR1 is SGHRS and CDR2 is YFSETQ in the germline V gene. Trimming stripped 8 bases from V and 4 bases from J, with 21 bases between. The CDR3 is CASKGEERSGYGYTF. The CDR3 DNA sequence: TGCGCCAGTAAGGGCGAAGAAAGGTCGGGCTATGGCTACACCTTC.

This clonotype was seen a single time. A single base separates this from a much larger clone, so it may be a read error. The CDR3, as DNA: TGTGCCATCAGCGAGGAGAAAAATCAGCCCCAGCATTTT. It translates to CAISEEKNQPQHF. The chain combines TRBV10-3 with TRBJ1-5; D is unclear. V was shortened by 6 bases and J by 4 bases, with 10 bases between the two germline ends. The CDR3 loop spans 13 amino acids. Germline-derived CDR1 and CDR2 are ENHRY and SYGVKD.

This clonotype came up many times. The CDR3 region is CASSLDSFYEQYF. The CDR3 DNA is TGTGCCAGCTCACTTGACAGTTTCTACGAGCAGTACTTC. V usage is TRBV5-4 and J usage is TRBJ2-7, with D possibly TRBD1 on 5 matching bases. Trimming left V 7 bases short and J 3 bases short, with 14 bases between. The germline V gene encodes CDR1 SGHNT and CDR2 YYREEE (reference sequence). The CDR3 is 13 amino acids.

This clonotype has a handful of counts. The V and J genes are TRBV11-2 and TRBJ2-2, with 7 bases fitting TRBD1. There are 14 residues in the CDR3. V was pared by 6 bases and J by 5 bases, with 6 bases of the junction left unmatched. Germline-derived CDR1 and CDR2 are SGHAT and FQNNGV. The CDR3 DNA is TGTGCCAGCAGTTATAACAGGGGAACCGGGGAGCTGTTTTTT. This codes for CASSYNRGTGELFF. The full variable domain, its missing parts supplied by reference TRBV11-2 and TRBJ2-2, is EAGVAQSPRYKIIEKRQSVAFWCNPISGHATLYWYQQILGQGPKLLIQFQNNGVVDDSQLPKDRFSAERLKGVDSTLKIQPAKLEDSAVYLCASSYNRGTGELFFGEGSRLTVL.